This TCR beta chain is from a study of PD-1 blockade in classical Hodgkin lymphoma. At the level of the study: On a schedule of every 2 weeks, patients received nivolumab 3 mg/kg intravenously.

Method: immunoSEQ multiplex PCR; TCRdb's copy keeps in-frame clones and lacks some. This table has tens of thousands of clones, 85% to 90% appearing once. Between the trimmed V and J ends, which lost 2 bases and 2 bases, there was a span of 7 bases. The CDR3 has 14 residues. Germline values: CDR1 SGHVS, CDR2 FQNEAQ. Relapse was seen in all patients after autologous stem cell transplantation, and brentuximab vedotin exposure was variable. The receptor comes from a human donor with classical Hodgkin lymphoma. The chain employs TRBV7-8 and TRBJ1-5, with unresolved D. Source: peripheral blood mononuclear cells (PBMCs), taken at baseline. The CDR3 DNA is TGTGCCAGCAGCTTAACCGGGGGCAATCAGCCCCAGCATTTT. Amino acid sequence: CASSLTGGNQPQHF.